This section outlines one T cell receptor (beta chain) sequence together with its context. Everyone who took part was 18 to 89 years old, and they came from about two dozen US areas. Participants' own reports of clinical history determined their cohort assignment. Donors of Cohort 3 who recovered were those that had two negative PCRs, clearance, or symptom resolution. The data originate from a study of blood T cell repertoires in COVID-19. Study details: Some COVID-19 samples were acute and others convalescent; all came from the United States, Italy and Spain.

The germline CDR1 and CDR2 sequences are SGHNT and YYREEE (reference sequence). This CDR3 is built from 13 residues. V gave up 0 bases and J gave up 2 bases, with 6 bases separating them. Method: immunoSEQ multiplex PCR; TCRdb's copy keeps in-frame clones and lacks some. The data contain around 190,000 clones, roughly 85% of them singletons. This receptor was taken from a woman aged 18-29 years who had recovered from COVID-19. The chain carries TRBV5-4 and TRBJ2-7, with a weak D call TRBD1 (5 bases). The sequenced sample consisted of PBMCs or T cells enriched from blood (not recorded which). Here the CDR3 DNA reads TGTGCCAGCAGCTTGGACAGGACCTACGAGCAGTACTTC. It translates to CASSLDRTYEQYF.